The 29 T cell receptor beta chains below were found in one sample sequenced in a study of control samples from healthy donors and cancer patients. Only in-frame clones appear in the TCRdb table, and some are missing; sequencing was by immunoSEQ multiplex PCR. The table lists 200,000 or so clones, about 93% of them singletons. The sample taken for sequencing was blood. These receptors all come from a man aged 50-60 years in good health.

The rearrangement joins TRBV4-1 to TRBJ2-1; D unresolved. Germline V gives CDR1 MGHRA, CDR2 YSYEKL. Trimming cost V 0 bases and J 6 bases, with 18 bases left between them. There are 17 residues in the CDR3. The CDR3 nucleotides read TGCGCCAGCAGCCAAGACCTCAGAGCATTGGGTGCCAATGAGCAGTTCTTC. This sequence encodes CASSQDLRALGANEQFF.

The rearrangement joins TRBV5-6 to TRBJ1-4; 9 bases align to TRBD1. Germline CDR1 SGHDT, CDR2 YYEEEE. With V trimmed by 4 bases and J by 6 bases, 10 bases remained unmatched. The length of the CDR3 is 16 residues. Written as DNA, the CDR3 is TGTGCCAGCAGCGCCCCGGGACAGGGTCGGGATGAAAAACTGTTTTTT. Amino acid sequence: CASSAPGQGRDEKLFF.

The chain joins TRBV7-2 to TRBJ1-1; D gene uncertain. Deletions cut 1 base from V and 6 bases from J, with 9 bases between. In germline, CDR1 is SGHTA, CDR2 FQGNSA. The CDR3 runs 13 residues. The CDR3 DNA follows: TGTGCCAGCAGCTTAGAAGAAGGCGCTGAAGCTTTCTTT. Its protein is CASSLEEGAEAFF. Full variable domain (missing parts from reference TRBV7-2 and TRBJ1-1): GAGVSQSPSNKVTEKGKDVELRCDPISGHTALYWYRQSLGQGLEFLIYFQGNSAPDKSGLPSDRFSAERTGGSVSTLTIQRTQQEDSAVYLCASSLEEGAEAFFGQGTRLTVV.

This clone is a singleton in its sample. V is TRBV5-5 and J is TRBJ1-5; D remains ambiguous. V was pared by 0 bases and J by 6 bases, with 7 bases between. Germline CDR1 reads SGHKS; CDR2 reads YYEKEE (reference sequence). The CDR3 is 13 amino acids. CDR3 loop: CASSLDNGQPQHF. The CDR3 DNA reads as TGTGCCAGCAGCTTGGATAACGGTCAGCCCCAGCATTTT.

The CDR3 coding sequence is TGCGCCAGCAGTCCTAGCGGGGCAAATGGGGATACGCAGTATTTT. Translated, it gives CASSPSGANGDTQYF. The chain couples TRBV10-2 to TRBJ2-3; 9 bases match TRBD2. Germline CDR1 WSHSY, CDR2 SAAADI. J gave up 6 bases and V 5 bases, and 9 bases lay outside the gene matches. This CDR3 has 15 amino acids.

The rearrangement joins TRBV10-1 to TRBJ2-1, with 9 bases fitting TRBD2. Germline V CDR1 and CDR2: WNHNN, SYGVQD (reference sequence). The CDR3 has 16 residues. J gave up 2 bases and V 3 bases, and 5 bases lay outside the gene matches. In DNA form, the CDR3 reads TGCGCCAGCAGTGATTTGACTAGCGGTGCCTACAATGAGCAGTTCTTC. It translates to CASSDLTSGAYNEQFF.

The chain carries TRBV5-1 and TRBJ1-5, with D tentatively TRBD1 (5 bases). V lost 0 bases to trimming and J lost 3 bases, with 10 bases between them. Germline V CDR1 and CDR2: SGHRS, YFSETQ. CDR3 length: 15 amino acids. CDR3 bases: TGCGCCAGCAGCTTGGTAGGGGAGGACAATCAGCCCCAGCATTTT. This codes for CASSLVGEDNQPQHF.

The chain links TRBV2 to TRBJ1-2; perhaps TRBD1 as D (5 bases). The V end was cut by 7 bases, the J end by 2 bases, with 8 bases between. The CDR3 has 12 amino acids. The germline CDR1 and CDR2 sequences are SNHLY and FYNNEI. The CDR3 reads CASNEGNYGYTF. The DNA of the CDR3 is TGTGCCAGCAACGAGGGGAACTATGGCTACACCTTC.

CDR3 sequence reads: CASSYSDRLYEQYF. CDR3 nucleotides: TGTGCCAGCAGTTACTCCGACAGACTCTACGAGCAGTACTTC. The gene calls are TRBV6-5 and TRBJ2-7; D may be TRBD1 (5 bases). There are 14 residues in the CDR3. V lost 0 bases and J 3 bases, leaving 9 bases between the germline ends. Germline lookup yields CDR1 MNHEY and CDR2 SVGAGI.

The chain has TRBV7-2 and TRBJ1-2, with 8 bases identical to TRBD1. Germline lookup yields CDR1 SGHTA and CDR2 FQGNSA. V lost 1 base, J lost 6 bases, and 4 bases stayed unmatched. This CDR3 region has 14 residues. This chain's CDR3 is CASSLDRGFDGYTF. For the CDR3, the DNA is TGTGCCAGCAGCTTAGACAGGGGGTTTGATGGCTACACCTTC.

This chain links TRBV7-9 with TRBJ2-3; maybe TRBD2 (5 bases). Germline CDR1 SEHNR, CDR2 FQNEAQ (reference sequence). CDR3 size: 14 residues. Trimming stripped 4 bases from V and 0 bases from J, with 8 bases between. DNA for the CDR3: TGTGCCAGCAGCTCTCGGACTAGCACAGATACGCAGTATTTT. It translates to CASSSRTSTDTQYF. The variable domain in full, with the rest retrieved from reference TRBV7-9 and TRBJ2-3, is DTGVSQNPRHKITKRGQNVTFRCDPISEHNRLYWYRQTLGQGPEFLTYFQNEAQLEKSRLLSDRFSAERPKGSFSTLEIQRTEQGDSAMYLCASSSRTSTDTQYFGPGTRLTVL.

The V and J genes are TRBV7-3 and TRBJ2-3, with a weak D call TRBD2 (7 bases). V was pared by 2 bases and J by 4 bases, with 10 bases between. The length of the CDR3 is 14 residues. Per germline, CDR1 SGHTA and CDR2 FQGTGA. CDR3 in DNA: TGTGCCAGCAGCTTACGGGGGGCCCCAGATACGCAGTATTTT. It is translated as CASSLRGAPDTQYF.

The chain joins TRBV21-1 to TRBJ1-4. TRBV21-1 corresponds to a pseudogene. The CDR3 runs to 15 residues. CDR3 nucleotides: TGTGCCAGCAGAATGCGACTACGGGGGAATGAAAAACTGTTTTTT. Residues: CASRMRLRGNEKLFF.

The V call is TRBV10-3, the J call TRBJ1-5; 8 nucleotides align to TRBD1. This CDR3 is built from 16 residues. Trimming cost V 0 bases and J 3 bases; bases outside gene matches: 4. CDR1 and CDR2 (germline): ENHRY, SYGVKD. In nucleotides, the CDR3 is TGTGCCATCAGTGAGTCCGGCAGGGGGCCCAATCAGCCCCAGCATTTT. Its protein product is CAISESGRGPNQPQHF.

The genes are TRBV24-1 and TRBJ2-7; weak D call: TRBD1 (6 bases). The germline CDR1 and CDR2 sequences are KGHDR and SFDVKD. V was cut by 2 bases and J by 6 bases, with 10 bases left in between. The CDR3 spans 13 residues. The CDR3 loop reads CATSDSGEPEQYF. DNA for the CDR3: TGTGCCACCAGTGATTCAGGGGAACCCGAGCAGTACTTC.

Comments on this clone: Within the sample, other DNA sequences also encode this same CDR3. The chain has TRBV5-1 and TRBJ2-2; the D is unclear. Trimming pared 1 base from V and 1 base from J, leaving 11 bases between. This CDR3 has 16 amino acids. Germline assignment: CDR1 SGHRS and CDR2 YFSETQ. This chain's CDR3 is CASSLFVFRNTGELFF. The CDR3 bases are TGCGCCAGCAGCTTGTTCGTGTTCCGGAACACCGGGGAGCTGTTTTTT.

In its sample, this clone was seen once. As DNA, the CDR3 is TGTGCCAGCTCACCTCTCTCCCGGGGCCTGGGTGCTGGAAACACCATATATTTT. This translates into CASSPLSRGLGAGNTIYF. The chain uses TRBV18 and TRBJ1-3; D is perhaps TRBD1 (5 bases). Germline V gene sequence: CDR1 KGHSH, CDR2 LQKENI. The CDR3 sequence is 18 residues long. The V end was cut by 3 bases, the J end by 2 bases, with 20 bases between.

The chain uses TRBV29-1 and TRBJ2-7; D unclear. Trimming left V 7 bases short and J 4 bases short, with 14 bases between. The CDR3 is 12 residues long. Germline-derived CDR1 and CDR2 are SQVTM and ANQGSEA. This CDR3 reads CSGGLLGYEQYF. The CDR3 DNA sequence: TGCAGCGGGGGATTGTTAGGGTACGAGCAGTACTTC.

The chain recombines TRBV4-1 with TRBJ1-1, with TRBD1 matching over 8 bases. Germline CDR1 MGHRA, CDR2 YSYEKL. The CDR3 is 15 residues long. Unmatched junction bases numbered 3, after V lost 2 bases and J lost 1 base. The CDR3 reads CASSQYGTGNTEAFF. CDR3 sequence (DNA): TGCGCCAGCAGCCAATACGGGACAGGGAACACTGAAGCTTTCTTT.

V and J are TRBV7-2 and TRBJ2-7; 14 bases agree with TRBD2. J gave up 1 base and V 5 bases, and 1 base lay outside the gene matches. The CDR3 totals 15 residues. CDR1 is SGHTA and CDR2 is FQGNSA in the germline V gene. CDR3 nucleotides: TGTGCCAGCAGCCGGACTAGCGGGGGGTCCTACGAGCAGTACTTC. This translates into CASSRTSGGSYEQYF.

The chain has TRBV19 and TRBJ1-5; D unresolved. Trimming pared 2 bases from V and 0 bases from J, leaving 8 bases between. CDR3 length: 15 residues. The germline V gene encodes CDR1 LNHDA and CDR2 SQIVND (reference sequence). As DNA, the CDR3 is TGTGCCAGTAGTATACTGCAGACTAGCAATCAGCCCCAGCATTTT. Translated: CASSILQTSNQPQHF.

The chain uses TRBV3-1 (or the pseudogene TRBV3-2) and TRBJ2-3; either TRBD1 or TRBD2 may supply D (6 bases each). The length of the CDR3 is 12 residues. V gave up 5 bases and J gave up 6 bases, with 9 bases separating them. Germline CDR1 is LGHDT and CDR2 is YNNKEL (reference sequence). The CDR3 reads CASSRGADTQYF. The CDR3 region has the DNA TGTGCCAGCAGCAGGGGGGCGGATACGCAGTATTTT.

This clone was found once. This rearrangement joins TRBV18 to TRBJ1-2, with D unresolved. Between the trimmed V and J ends, which lost 2 bases and 8 bases, there was a span of 9 bases. CDR3 length: 12 residues. The germline gives CDR1 KGHSH, CDR2 LQKENI. The CDR3 DNA sequence: TGTGCCAGCTCACCAACGCCAGAGGGCTACACCTTC. Translation gives CASSPTPEGYTF.

In its sample, this clone was seen once. The chain joins TRBV10-1 to TRBJ2-1; 8 nucleotides agree with TRBD1. The CDR3 runs 15 residues. CDR1 WNHNN and CDR2 SYGVQD come from the germline V gene (reference sequence). J was trimmed by 4 bases and V by 5 bases; bases with no gene match: 7. CDR3 nucleotides: TGCGCCAGCAGTACCACCGGGACAGGTTACAATGAGCAGTTCTTC. Protein: CASSTTGTGYNEQFF.

The chain recombines TRBV28 with TRBJ1-2, with a weak D call TRBD1 (6 bases). The V end was cut by 6 bases, the J end by 7 bases, with 21 bases between. Germline values: CDR1 MDHEN, CDR2 SYDVKM. The CDR3 consists of 15 residues. This chain's CDR3 is CASRHPTGGAGGYTF. The CDR3 bases are TGTGCCAGCAGGCACCCCACGGGGGGCGCGGGTGGCTACACCTTC.

This chain links TRBV7-8 with TRBJ1-2; D call uncertain. This CDR3 region has 12 residues. V was cut by 1 base and J by 7 bases, with 7 bases left in between. Germline V gene data show CDR1 as SGHVS and CDR2 as FQNEAQ. The CDR3 sequence: CASSLELGGYTF. DNA for the CDR3: TGTGCCAGCAGCTTAGAGTTGGGTGGCTACACCTTC.

In nucleotides, the CDR3 is TGTGCCAGCAGTTACGGTGATACGCAGTATTTT. Protein product: CASSYGDTQYF. This sequence joins TRBV6-6 and TRBJ2-3; D not certain. CDR1 and CDR2 from the germline V gene are MNHNY and SVGAGI (reference sequence). V was shortened by 2 bases and J by 6 bases, with 3 bases between the two germline ends. The CDR3 runs to 11 residues.

The chain couples TRBV6-5 to TRBJ2-3; D is ambiguous. Deletions cut 6 bases from V and 5 bases from J, with 12 bases between. The CDR3 length is 13 residues. Germline V gene lookup returns CDR1 MNHEY and CDR2 SVGAGI. For the CDR3, the DNA is TGTGCCAGCAGCCCCGTGCGCGGAGATACGCAGTATTTT. The encoded protein is CASSPVRGDTQYF.

CDR3 in DNA: TGTGCCAGCAGCCCTTGGACCTCAAATCAGCCCCAGCATTTT. Its protein is CASSPWTSNQPQHF. The rearrangement joins TRBV5-6 to TRBJ1-5; the D is unclear. V dropped 4 bases and J dropped 4 bases, with 12 bases sitting between them. The CDR3 consists of 14 residues. CDR1 is SGHDT and CDR2 is YYEEEE in the germline V gene.